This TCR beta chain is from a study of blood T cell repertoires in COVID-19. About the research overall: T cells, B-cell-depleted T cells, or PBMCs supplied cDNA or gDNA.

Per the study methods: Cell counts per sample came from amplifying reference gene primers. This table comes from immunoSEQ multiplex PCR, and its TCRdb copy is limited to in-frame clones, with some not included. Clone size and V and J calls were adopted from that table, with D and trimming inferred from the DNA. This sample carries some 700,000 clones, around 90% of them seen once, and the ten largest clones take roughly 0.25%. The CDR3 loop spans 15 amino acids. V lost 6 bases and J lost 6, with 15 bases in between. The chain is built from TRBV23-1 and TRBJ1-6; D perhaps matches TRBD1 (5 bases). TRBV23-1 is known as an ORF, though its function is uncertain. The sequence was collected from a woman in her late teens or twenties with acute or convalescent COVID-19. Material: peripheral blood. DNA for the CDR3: TGCGCCAGCAGAACGACAAGGCAGGGTAATTCACCCCTCCACTTT. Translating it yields CASRTTRQGNSPLHF.